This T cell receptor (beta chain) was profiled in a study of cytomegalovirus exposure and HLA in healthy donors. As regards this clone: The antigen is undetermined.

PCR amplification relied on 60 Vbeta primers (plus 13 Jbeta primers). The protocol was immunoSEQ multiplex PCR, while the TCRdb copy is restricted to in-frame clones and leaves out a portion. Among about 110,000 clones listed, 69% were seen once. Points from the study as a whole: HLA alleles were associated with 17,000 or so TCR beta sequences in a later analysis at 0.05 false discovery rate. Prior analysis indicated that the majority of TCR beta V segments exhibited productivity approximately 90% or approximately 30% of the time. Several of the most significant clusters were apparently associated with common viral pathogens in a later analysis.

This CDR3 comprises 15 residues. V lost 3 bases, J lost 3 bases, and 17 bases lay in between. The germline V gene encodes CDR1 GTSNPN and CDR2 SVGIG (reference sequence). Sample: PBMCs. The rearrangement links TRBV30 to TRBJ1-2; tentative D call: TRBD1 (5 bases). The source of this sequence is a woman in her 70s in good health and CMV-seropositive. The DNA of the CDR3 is TGTGCCTGGAGGGCGAGGGGCAGGGAGGACTATGGCTACACCTTC. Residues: CAWRARGREDYGYTF.